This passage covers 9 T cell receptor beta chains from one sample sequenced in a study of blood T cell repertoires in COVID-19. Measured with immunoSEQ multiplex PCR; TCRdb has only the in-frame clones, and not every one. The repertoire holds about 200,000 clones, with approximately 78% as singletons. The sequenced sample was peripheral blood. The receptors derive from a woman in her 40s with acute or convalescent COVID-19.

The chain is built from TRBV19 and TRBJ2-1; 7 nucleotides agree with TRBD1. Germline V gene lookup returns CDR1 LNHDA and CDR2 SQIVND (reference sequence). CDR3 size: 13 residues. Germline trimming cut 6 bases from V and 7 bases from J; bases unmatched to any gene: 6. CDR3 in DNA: TGTGCCAGTAGGGGCACAGGGGAAAATGAGCAGTTCTTC. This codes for CASRGTGENEQFF.

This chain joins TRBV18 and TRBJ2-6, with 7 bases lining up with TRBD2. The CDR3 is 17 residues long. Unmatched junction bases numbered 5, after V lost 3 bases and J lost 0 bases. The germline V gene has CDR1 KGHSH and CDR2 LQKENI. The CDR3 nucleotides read TGTGCCAGCTCACCGGGAGGGCAGGGCTCTGGGGCCAACGTCCTGACTTTC. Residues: CASSPGGQGSGANVLTF.

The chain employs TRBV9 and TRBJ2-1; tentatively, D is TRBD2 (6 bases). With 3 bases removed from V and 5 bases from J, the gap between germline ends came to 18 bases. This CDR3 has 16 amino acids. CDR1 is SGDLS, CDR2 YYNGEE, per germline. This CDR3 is CASSAHSPGLHNEQFF. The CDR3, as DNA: TGTGCCAGCAGCGCTCACTCCCCGGGACTCCACAATGAGCAGTTCTTC.

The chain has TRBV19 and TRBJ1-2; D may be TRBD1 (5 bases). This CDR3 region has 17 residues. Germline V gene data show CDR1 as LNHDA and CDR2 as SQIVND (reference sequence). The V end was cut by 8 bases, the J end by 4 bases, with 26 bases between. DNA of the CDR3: TGTGCCAGTGTTGGGTTCTCGAACACGGACGGGGGCTATGGCTACACCTTC. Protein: CASVGFSNTDGGYGYTF. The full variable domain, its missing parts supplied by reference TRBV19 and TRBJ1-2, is DGGITQSPKYLFRKEGQNVTLSCEQNLNHDAMYWYRQDPGQGLRLIYYSQIVNDFQKGDIAEGYSVSREKKESFPLTVTSAQKNPTAFYLCASVGFSNTDGGYGYTFGSGTRLTVV.

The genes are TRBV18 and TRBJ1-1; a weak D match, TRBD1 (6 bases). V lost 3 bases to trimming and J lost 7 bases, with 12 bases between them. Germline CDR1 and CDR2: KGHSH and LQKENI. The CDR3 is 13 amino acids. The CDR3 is CASSPDRTDEAFF. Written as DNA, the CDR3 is TGTGCCAGCTCACCGGACAGAACGGATGAAGCTTTCTTT.

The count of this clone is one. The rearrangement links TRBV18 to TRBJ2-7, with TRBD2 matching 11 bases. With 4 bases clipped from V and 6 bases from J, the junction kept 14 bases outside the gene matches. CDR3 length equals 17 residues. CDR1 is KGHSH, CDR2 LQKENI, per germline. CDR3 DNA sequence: TGTGCCAGCTCACAGAATAGCGGGGGGGCCGGTGGTGGCGAGCAGTACTTC. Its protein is CASSQNSGGAGGGEQYF.

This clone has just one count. CDR3 DNA sequence: TGCGCCAGCACCTATCTAGCGGGGGGTAGCACAGATACGCAGTATTTT. The encoded protein is CASTYLAGGSTDTQYF. V is TRBV4-1 and J is TRBJ2-3; 11 nucleotides agree with TRBD2. Germline lookup yields CDR1 MGHRA and CDR2 YSYEKL. There are 16 residues in the CDR3. Trimming took 7 bases from V and 0 from J; bases not matched to a gene: 6.

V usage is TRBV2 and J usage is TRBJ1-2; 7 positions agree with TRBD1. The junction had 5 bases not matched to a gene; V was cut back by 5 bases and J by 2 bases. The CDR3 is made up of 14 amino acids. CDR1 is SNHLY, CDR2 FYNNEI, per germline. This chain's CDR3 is CASSYRGLNYGYTF. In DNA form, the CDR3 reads TGTGCCAGCAGTTACAGGGGACTCAACTATGGCTACACCTTC.

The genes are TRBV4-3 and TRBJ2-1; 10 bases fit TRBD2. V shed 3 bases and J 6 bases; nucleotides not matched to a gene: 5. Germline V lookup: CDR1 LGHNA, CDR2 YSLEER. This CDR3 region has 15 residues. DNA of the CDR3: TGCGCCAGCAGCCAGGACAGCGGGAGGGCCAATGAGCAGTTCTTC. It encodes CASSQDSGRANEQFF.